This T cell receptor beta chain stems from a study of CD8+CD57+ T cells in acquired aplastic anemia. Study observations and caveats: No significant difference in CD8+ Simpson's diversity was found between patients and controls.

The use of genomic DNA as template underpinned the TCR beta VDJ and CDR3 profiling. TCRdb used MiXCR to reprocess the reads, holding one entry per CDR3 protein. The table shows 35,000 to 40,000 distinct CDR3 sequences, with 75% to 85% occurring only once. As to this clonotype: What it binds is unknown.

This TCR came from a human donor in good health, serving as a control. The specimen was sorted CD4+, CD8+, or CD8+CD57+ T cells (not recorded which) from PBMCs.

This CDR3 reads CASSIAGYGNQPQHF. The DNA for the CDR3 is TGTGCCAGTAGTATTGCTGGGTACGGCAATCAGCCCCAGCATTTT. The J gene is TRBJ1-5, the V gene TRBV19, with no clear D. V lost 3 bases and J lost 2, with 11 bases in between. The V gene's germline CDR1 is LNHDA and CDR2 SQIVND (reference sequence). CDR3 length: 15 residues.